The 20 T cell receptor beta chains below all came from one sample that was sequenced in a study of PD-1 blockade in classical Hodgkin lymphoma (dated by TCRdb to 2019 to 2021). The time point label, read with the paper, signifies: cycle 2 day 1 (C2D1) of nivolumab. Relapse after autologous stem cell transplantation had occurred in all trial patients, and cohorts A, B and C were distinguished by prior brentuximab vedotin exposure. The library relied on the immunoSEQ multiplex PCR assay. TCRdb carries this immuneACCESS record with in-frame sequences only. Its versions omit some clonotypes, under half of them owing to an unresolved V gene in the studies checked, with the rest unexplained. The sample data list about 28,000 clones, and approximately 82% of these were observed just once. About a fifth of the sample rests with the top ten. The sample was peripheral blood mononuclear cells (PBMCs), taken before the second cycle of nivolumab. Receptors originate from a human donor with classical Hodgkin lymphoma.

This clone came up a few times. The chain combines TRBV19 with TRBJ1-1; D might be TRBD1 (5 bases). V was clipped by 6 bases and J by 5 bases, with 13 bases between them. This CDR3 is built from 13 residues. Germline-derived CDR1 and CDR2 are LNHDA and SQIVND (reference sequence). The CDR3 DNA reads as TGTGCCAGTAGCGCCAGGGAGAGAACTGAAGCTTTCTTT. Residues: CASSARERTEAFF.

The chain has TRBV5-1 and TRBJ2-7; a weak D match, TRBD1 (5 bases). The CDR3 runs to 17 residues. CDR1 and CDR2 from the germline V gene are SGHRS and YFSETQ. The V end was cut by 1 base, the J end by 5 bases, with 22 bases between. CDR3 sequence reads: CASSLLLQGHPGNEQYF. The CDR3 DNA reads as TGCGCCAGCAGCTTGCTGCTCCAGGGTCATCCAGGAAACGAGCAGTACTTC.

This clone occurred once. The chain carries TRBV7-9 and TRBJ1-5, with D possibly matching TRBD1 (6 bases). The CDR3 length is 13 residues. CDR1 and CDR2 (germline): SEHNR, FQNEAQ (reference sequence). Trimming took 5 bases from V and 4 from J, leaving 9 bases between them. The CDR3, as DNA: TGTGCCAGCAGCGTCAGGGGAAATCAGCCCCAGCATTTT. It specifies CASSVRGNQPQHF.

V is TRBV7-9 and J is TRBJ2-2; 11 nucleotides line up with TRBD1. V was pared by 7 bases and J by 6 bases, with 7 bases of the junction left unmatched. The length of the CDR3 is 15 residues. Germline V CDR1 and CDR2: SEHNR, FQNEAQ (reference sequence). CDR3 loop: CASILRTGGSGELFF. The CDR3 nucleotides read TGTGCCAGCATTCTCCGGACAGGGGGCTCCGGGGAGCTGTTTTTT.

The gene calls are TRBV7-9 and TRBJ1-5; no firm D call. The CDR3 consists of 14 residues. Germline values: CDR1 SEHNR, CDR2 FQNEAQ (reference sequence). The V end lost 3 bases, the J end lost 9 bases, and 15 bases lay between the germline ends. CDR3: CASSLSLDGGPQHF. DNA of the CDR3: TGTGCCAGCAGCTTGTCTCTGGATGGAGGGCCCCAGCATTTT.

V is TRBV7-9 and J is TRBJ1-1; D is perhaps TRBD1 (5 bases). There are 15 residues in the CDR3. Germline V gene lookup returns CDR1 SEHNR and CDR2 FQNEAQ (reference sequence). Trimming removed 3 bases from V and 2 bases from J, with 13 bases in between. The CDR3 bases are TGTGCCAGCAGCTTTTGGGGCCTGCTTAACACTGAAGCTTTCTTT. Its translation: CASSFWGLLNTEAFF.

The chain recombines TRBV5-1 with TRBJ2-3; 9 nucleotides line up with TRBD2. Trimming took 2 bases from V and 0 from J; bases not matched to a gene: 7. Germline assignment: CDR1 SGHRS and CDR2 YFSETQ. The CDR3 consists of 17 residues. The CDR3 spells CASSFLAGQPSTDTQYF. CDR3 nucleotide sequence: TGCGCCAGCAGCTTCCTAGCGGGGCAACCTAGCACAGATACGCAGTATTTT.

The V gene is TRBV7-2, the J gene TRBJ2-5; tentatively, D is TRBD1 (5 bases). V lost 4 bases and J 4 bases, leaving 16 bases between the germline ends. The CDR3 totals 15 residues. Per the germline V gene, CDR1 is SGHTA and CDR2 is FQGNSA. The CDR3 reads CASSSTRVFGETQYF. As DNA, the CDR3 is TGTGCCAGCAGCTCCACCAGGGTTTTTGGAGAGACCCAGTACTTC.

CDR3 coding DNA: TGCGCCAGCAGCTTGGGGGGGCTGTTCGGTAGCGGGTGGTTCTACGAGCAGTACTTC. It encodes CASSLGGLFGSGWFYEQYF. The gene calls are TRBV5-1 and TRBJ2-7; a weak D match, TRBD2 (7 bases). The germline gives CDR1 SGHRS, CDR2 YFSETQ. V lost 0 bases, J lost 3 bases, and 25 bases lay in between. The CDR3 contains 19 residues.

This clone has a single count. The rearrangement links TRBV11-3 to TRBJ1-1; perhaps TRBD1 as D (5 bases). CDR1 and CDR2 from the germline V gene are SGHNT and YENEEA. The V end lost 1 base, the J end lost 0 bases, and 9 bases lay between the germline ends. The CDR3 covers 15 residues. CDR3 amino acids: CASSLGGEVNTEAFF. CDR3 DNA: TGTGCCAGCAGCTTAGGGGGGGAAGTGAACACTGAAGCTTTCTTT. Full variable domain (rest looked up from reference TRBV11-3 and TRBJ1-1): EAGVVQSPRYKIIEKKQPVAFWCNPISGHNTLYWYLQNLGQGPELLIRYENEEAVDDSQLPKDRFSAERLKGVDSTLKIQPAELGDSAVYLCASSLGGEVNTEAFFGQGTRLTVV.

The chain recombines TRBV7-2 with TRBJ1-1, with D perhaps TRBD1 (6 bases). The V end was cut by 6 bases, the J end by 6 bases, with 17 bases between. Germline V lookup: CDR1 SGHTA, CDR2 FQGNSA. The CDR3 runs to 14 residues. This CDR3 is CASSHQGTGSEAFF. The CDR3 DNA reads as TGTGCCAGCAGTCACCAGGGGACGGGTTCTGAAGCTTTCTTT.

The chain links TRBV6-6 to TRBJ2-7; 9 positions match TRBD1. CDR1 is MNHNY and CDR2 is SVGAGI in the germline V gene (reference sequence). The CDR3 runs 16 residues. After removal of 4 bases from V and 1 base from J, the junction contained 8 bases not matched to a gene. The CDR3, as DNA: TGTGCCAGCAGTTGGAAAGGGACAGGGCCATCCTACGAGCAGTACTTC. This gives the protein CASSWKGTGPSYEQYF.

This sequence joins TRBV10-3 and TRBJ2-3; no clear D gene. V lost 3 bases to trimming and J lost 3 bases, with 4 bases between them. The CDR3 totals 12 residues. Germline CDR1 reads ENHRY; CDR2 reads SYGVKD. The CDR3 loop is CAISDGTDTQYF. CDR3 in DNA: TGTGCCATCAGTGACGGAACAGATACGCAGTATTTT.

The chain uses TRBV28 and TRBJ1-2; D unclear. The CDR3 is 13 amino acids. V lost 6 bases, J lost 2 bases, and 10 bases lay in between. Germline V CDR1 and CDR2: MDHEN, SYDVKM. CDR3 amino acids: CASRNGGNYGYTF. In DNA form, the CDR3 reads TGTGCCAGCAGGAATGGAGGAAACTATGGCTACACCTTC.

This clone was seen more than once but under ten times. The chain is built from TRBV29-1 and TRBJ2-5, with D unresolved. The CDR3 loop spans 14 amino acids. CDR1 is SQVTM and CDR2 is ANQGSEA in the germline V gene. The ends were cut back, 7 bases at V and 1 base at J, with 16 bases in the middle. This chain's CDR3 is CSALARSFQETQYF. The CDR3 DNA reads TGCAGCGCCCTGGCCCGATCTTTCCAAGAGACCCAGTACTTC.

The rearrangement joins TRBV5-1 to TRBJ2-1, with 10 bases fitting TRBD1. The CDR3 covers 15 residues. Trimming cost V 5 bases and J 7 bases; bases outside gene matches: 9. Germline-derived CDR1 and CDR2 are SGHRS and YFSETQ. The DNA of the CDR3 is TGCGCCAGCAGTATGGACGGACAGGGGGTGAATGAGCAGTTCTTC. It codes for CASSMDGQGVNEQFF.

J is TRBJ2-7 and V is TRBV5-4, with 13 bases aligning to TRBD2. Germline CDR1 SGHNT, CDR2 YYREEE (reference sequence). The CDR3 sequence is 16 residues long. V lost 4 bases, J lost 4 bases, and 8 bases stayed unmatched. The DNA of the CDR3 is TGTGCCAGCAGCCCTACTAGCGGGAGGGCCAAGTACGAGCAGTACTTC. Protein: CASSPTSGRAKYEQYF.

The chain employs TRBV7-2 and TRBJ2-5; D might be TRBD1 or TRBD2, each matching 5 bases. Germline-derived CDR1 and CDR2 are SGHTA and FQGNSA. Trimming stripped 2 bases from V and 5 bases from J, with 18 bases between. This CDR3 spans 16 amino acids. The CDR3 loop reads CASSLWGTWGLETQYF. DNA of the CDR3: TGTGCCAGCAGCTTATGGGGGACGTGGGGGTTGGAGACCCAGTACTTC. The full variable domain, its missing parts supplied by reference TRBV7-2 and TRBJ2-5, is GAGVSQSPSNKVTEKGKDVELRCDPISGHTALYWYRQSLGQGLEFLIYFQGNSAPDKSGLPSDRFSAERTGGSVSTLTIQRTQQEDSAVYLCASSLWGTWGLETQYFGPGTRLLVL.

The CDR3 is CASSQDWGPGETQYF. The CDR3, as DNA: TGCGCCAGCAGCCAAGACTGGGGGCCGGGAGAGACCCAGTACTTC. The chain has TRBV4-3 and TRBJ2-5; TRBD1 is a possible D gene (6 bases). CDR1 is LGHNA, CDR2 YSLEER, per germline. The germline V and J ends were trimmed by 0 bases and 4 bases, with 12 bases remaining between them. The CDR3 length is 15 residues.

This clone was counted only a few times. The chain recombines TRBV19 with TRBJ1-5; D not certain. This CDR3 spans 12 amino acids. Germline V gene lookup returns CDR1 LNHDA and CDR2 SQIVND (reference sequence). Trimming took off 3 bases at V and 7 bases at J, with 7 bases between the two ends. The CDR3 DNA follows: TGTGCCAGTAGTATCGTGGGGCAGCCCCAGCATTTT. Its protein product is CASSIVGQPQHF. Together with reference TRBV19 and TRBJ1-5, the CDR3 gives the full variable domain: DGGITQSPKYLFRKEGQNVTLSCEQNLNHDAMYWYRQDPGQGLRLIYYSQIVNDFQKGDIAEGYSVSREKKESFPLTVTSAQKNPTAFYLCASSIVGQPQHFGDGTRLSIL.